This T cell receptor (beta chain) was captured by sequencing in a study of T cell clusters in autoimmune cytopenias. For this clonotype: Its antigen is undetermined.

TRB rearrangements were amplified by touch-down multiplex PCR with mixed TRB-A/B primers. No DNA is given; TCRdb re-called the multiplex PCR reads and lists each CDR3 protein once. The specimen's table records around 7,000 distinct CDR3 sequences. CDR3 size: 12 residues. CDR1 and CDR2 from the germline V gene are KGHDR and SFDVKD. Some 38,000 genome equivalents of blood DNA were amplified for TRB. General study points: A dominant lymphoma-associated repertoire apparently masked the cluster-lack signature in secondary cytopenia versus chronic lymphocytic leukemia.

The same sample was also studied in work on T cell repertoires in aging, cancer and after chemotherapy. Per that study: Healthy donor repertoires were recorded over several months to years and showed clear clonal overlap. Loss of evenness, beyond lost richness, contributed to age-related TCR diversity decline in cancer patients.

The chain uses TRBV24-1 and TRBJ2-5; without DNA, the TCRdb call of TRBD1 cannot be checked. This TCR was recovered from a human donor in good health. The specimen was peripheral blood. This CDR3 is CATSVRGETQYF.